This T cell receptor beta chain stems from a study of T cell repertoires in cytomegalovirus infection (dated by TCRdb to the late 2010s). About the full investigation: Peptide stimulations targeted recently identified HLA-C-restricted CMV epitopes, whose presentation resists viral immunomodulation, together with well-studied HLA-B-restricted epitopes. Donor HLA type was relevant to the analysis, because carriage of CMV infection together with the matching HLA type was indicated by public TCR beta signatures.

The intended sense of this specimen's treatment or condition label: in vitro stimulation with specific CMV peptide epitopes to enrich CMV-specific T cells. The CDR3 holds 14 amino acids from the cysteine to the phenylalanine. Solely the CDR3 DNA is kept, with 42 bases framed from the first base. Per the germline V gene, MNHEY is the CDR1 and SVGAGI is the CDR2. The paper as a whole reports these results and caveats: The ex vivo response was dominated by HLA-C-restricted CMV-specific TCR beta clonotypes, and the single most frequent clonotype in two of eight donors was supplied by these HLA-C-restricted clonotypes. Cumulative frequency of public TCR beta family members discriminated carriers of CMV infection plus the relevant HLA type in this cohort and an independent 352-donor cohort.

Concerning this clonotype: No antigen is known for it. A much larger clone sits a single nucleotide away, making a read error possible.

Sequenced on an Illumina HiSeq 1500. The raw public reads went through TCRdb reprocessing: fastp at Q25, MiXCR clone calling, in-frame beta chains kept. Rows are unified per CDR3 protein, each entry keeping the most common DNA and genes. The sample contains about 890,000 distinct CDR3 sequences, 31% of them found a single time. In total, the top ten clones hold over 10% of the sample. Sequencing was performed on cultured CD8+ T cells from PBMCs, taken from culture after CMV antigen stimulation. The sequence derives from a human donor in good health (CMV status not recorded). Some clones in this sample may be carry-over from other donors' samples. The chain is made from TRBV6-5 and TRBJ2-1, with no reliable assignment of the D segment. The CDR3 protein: CASSYRPSYNDQFF. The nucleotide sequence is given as TGTGCCAGCAGTTATAGACCCTCGTACAATGATCAGTTCTTC.